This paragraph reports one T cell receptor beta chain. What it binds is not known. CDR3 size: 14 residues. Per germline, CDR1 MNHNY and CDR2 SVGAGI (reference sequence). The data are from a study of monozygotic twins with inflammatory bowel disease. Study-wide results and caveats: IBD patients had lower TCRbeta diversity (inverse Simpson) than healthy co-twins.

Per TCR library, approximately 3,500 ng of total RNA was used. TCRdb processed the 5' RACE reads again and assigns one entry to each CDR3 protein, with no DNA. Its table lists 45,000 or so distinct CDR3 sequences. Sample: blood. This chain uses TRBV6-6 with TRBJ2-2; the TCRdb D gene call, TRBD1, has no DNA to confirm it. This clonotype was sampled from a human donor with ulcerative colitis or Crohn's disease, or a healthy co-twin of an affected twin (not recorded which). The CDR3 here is CASQPGTTTGELFF.